This T cell receptor beta chain was found in a study of Ad26.COV2.S vaccination and SARS-CoV-2 variants. As for treatment: about 20 received Ad26.COV2.S at low or high dose, single or two shots; about 5 received placebo; per-sample allocation not given. On day 63 after the first injection, vaccine and placebo recipients gave samples. The donor's status was that of an adult aged 18-55 years in Boston. Ad26 vector vaccine expressed Wuhan-strain SARS-CoV-2 spike. CDR3 length: 11 residues. The germline V gene has CDR1 KGHDR and CDR2 SFDVKD. V was pared by 5 bases and J by 5 bases, with 2 bases between. Only in-frame clones appear in the TCRdb table, and some are missing; sequencing was by immunoSEQ multiplex PCR. The profile shows more than 300,000 clones, about 85% of them singletons. Notes on this clone: Its matching antigen is unknown. The same CDR3 arises from other DNA sequences in this sample as well.

General study points: Substantial breadth was reportedly displayed by spike-specific CD8+ and CD4+ T cell responses after vaccination. Total T cell responses may have been underestimated by the TCR breadth and depth analyses.

This TCR came from a person aged 18 to 59 who received the Ad26.COV2.S COVID-19 vaccine or a placebo. This sequence joins TRBV24-1 and TRBJ2-2; D remains ambiguous. The sample in question was peripheral blood, obtained in a trial of Ad26.COV2.S vaccine versus placebo. DNA of the CDR3: TGTGCCACCAGTGGAACCGGGGAGCTGTTTTTT. This codes for CATSGTGELFF.